The T cell receptor beta chain described here comes from a study of blood T cell repertoires in COVID-19 (dated by TCRdb to about 2020). Describing the broader study: Samples covering the acute and convalescent phases of COVID-19 were provided by collaborators in the United States, Italy and Spain. The material from the prospective study consisted of cDNA or gDNA derived from T cells, B-cell-depleted T cells, or PBMCs. Nearly every sample came with metadata listing a de-identified subject ID, COVID-19 status, age in years and sex. Where available, HLA class I and class II types were obtained from metadata supplied by the sample provider rather than from assay-based typing. The samples were drawn from the first 160 participants of the ongoing ImmuneRACE study and from 950 to 1,500 subjects provided by 6 global collaborators. Subjects who had been exposed to COVID-19, were actively infected with it, or had recovered from it provided the deeply sampled blood TCRbeta repertoires that made up the dataset. The repertoires were released in a freely available public database meant as a resource for research on the immune response to SARS-CoV-2.

TCRbeta CDR3 regions were amplified from genomic DNA by means of the immunoSEQ Assay, a bias-controlled multiplex PCR. As for the authors' bioinformatics: Nucleated cell counts per sample were estimated from amplification of reference gene primers within the assay. To quantify the absolute abundance of each unique TCRbeta CDR3 rearrangement, sequence reads were collapsed and filtered. For each sample, productive Simpson clonality was calculated by taking the square root of Simpson's diversity index across productive rearrangements. TCRdb limited this immuneACCESS table to in-frame rearrangements with V and J called. A share of clones is missing; checked studies link under half to unresolved V genes, and the rest is unexplained. Clone size and V and J calls were adopted from that table, with D and trimming inferred from the DNA. The sample data list 55,000 to 65,000 clones, and roughly 88% of these were observed just once. About 4.5% of the sample rests with the top ten.

Note on this clone: Its specific antigen is unknown. The sample holds no much larger clone one base away, and base qualities are not on file.

On the study overall, not on this receptor specifically: The amount of clinical and demographic metadata varied by source and participant and was provided uncurated.

The germline V gene (reference sequence) gives CDR1 as SEHNR and CDR2 as FQNEAQ. Trimming takes 1 base from V and 1 base from J, and the germline ends sit 11 bases apart. The CDR3 measures 16 amino acids from cysteine to phenylalanine. The only DNA kept is the CDR3, 48 bases in frame from the first base. Each collaborating institution followed its own protocols to collect whole blood in K2EDTA tubes. For TCRbeta analysis, collaborators shipped samples as frozen whole blood, isolated PBMCs, or DNA extracted from either of those sample types. The clonotype originates from a man between 60 and 70 years old with acute or convalescent COVID-19. Sequencing was carried out using peripheral blood. This sequence uses TRBV7-9 and TRBJ2-4, with the D gene not confidently named. In nucleotide form, the sequence is TGTGCCAGCAGCTTAGGCTGGTCCTACGCCAAAAACATTCAGTACTTC. It encodes CASSLGWSYAKNIQYF.